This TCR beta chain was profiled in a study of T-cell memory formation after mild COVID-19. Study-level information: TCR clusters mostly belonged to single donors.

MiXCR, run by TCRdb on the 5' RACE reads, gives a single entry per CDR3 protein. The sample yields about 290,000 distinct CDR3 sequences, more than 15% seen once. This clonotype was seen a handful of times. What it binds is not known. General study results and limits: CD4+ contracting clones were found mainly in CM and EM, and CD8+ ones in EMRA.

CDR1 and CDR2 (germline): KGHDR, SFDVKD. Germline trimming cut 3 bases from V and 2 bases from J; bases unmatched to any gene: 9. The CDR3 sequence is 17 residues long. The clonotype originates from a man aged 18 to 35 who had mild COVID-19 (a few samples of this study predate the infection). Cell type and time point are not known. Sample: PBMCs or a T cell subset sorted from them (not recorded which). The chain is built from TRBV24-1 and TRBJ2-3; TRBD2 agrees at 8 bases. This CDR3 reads CATSDLRQAGDTDTQYF. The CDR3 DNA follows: TGTGCCACCAGTGATCTTCGGCAAGCGGGGGACACAGATACGCAGTATTTT.